This T cell receptor (beta chain) was identified during a study of a mutant IDH1 vaccine in newly diagnosed glioma. At the level of the study: The therapy given earlier, which was standard therapy, consisted of radiotherapy, temozolomide, or both, and most of the patients received both.

Germline CDR1 and CDR2: MGHRA and YSYEKL. Germline trimming cut 4 bases from V and 1 base from J; bases unmatched to any gene: 8. The CDR3 consists of 17 residues. Here immunoSEQ multiplex PCR was the method, and the copy in TCRdb shows in-frame clones only, minus some. The sample holds nearly 30,000 clones; roughly 90% are singletons and the top ten take about 3.1%. For this clone: Its antigen remains unknown.

Stated time point: week 5, during vaccination. The study gave 300 ug of mutant IDH1 20-mer peptide per vaccine dose, with topical imiquimod. Material: peripheral blood mononuclear cells (PBMCs), obtained from a glioma patient whose treatment included an IDH1 peptide vaccine. The TCR sequence derives from a woman between 40 and 55 years old with glioma. Some clones in this sample may be carry-over from other donors' samples. The chain carries TRBV4-1 and TRBJ1-2; TRBD1 aligns across 11 bases. The DNA for the CDR3 is TGCGCCAGCAGCCGTGGACAGGGGGCCAGCCTTAACTATGGCTACACCTTC. Amino acids: CASSRGQGASLNYGYTF.